A single sample is the source of the 7 T cell receptor beta chains below, sequenced in a study of CD8+ T cells in alopecia areata. Peripheral blood samples and lesional scalp punch biopsies were obtained from alopecia areata patients. cDNA reverse transcribed from extracted RNA served as the sequencing template. Profiled with immunoSEQ multiplex PCR; TCRdb holds only in-frame clones, not every one. The table records about 15,000 clones, approximately 54% of them present only once. The material sequenced was skin. The origin of the receptors is a human donor with alopecia areata.

This chain joins TRBV5-1 and TRBJ2-2; possibly TRBD2 for D (6 bases). The germline gives CDR1 SGHRS, CDR2 YFSETQ. The CDR3 extends over 13 amino acids. Between the trimmed V and J ends, which lost 2 bases and 5 bases, there was a span of 7 bases. CDR3 sequence: CASSFSGTGELFF. CDR3 coding DNA: TGCGCCAGCAGCTTTAGCGGAACCGGGGAGCTGTTTTTT.

The chain is built from TRBV7-8 and TRBJ2-3, with 9 bases aligning to TRBD1. Germline CDR1 reads SGHVS; CDR2 reads FQNEAQ. The length of the CDR3 is 13 residues. V was clipped by 5 bases and J by 7 bases; unmatched bases: 4. This CDR3 reads CASSMGQGNTQYF. Here the CDR3 DNA reads TGTGCCAGCAGCATGGGACAGGGAAATACGCAGTATTTT.

The genes are TRBV11-2 and TRBJ2-5; TRBD2 might be the D (7 bases). Trimming cost V 5 bases and J 4 bases, with 20 bases left between them. CDR3 size: 16 residues. Germline V CDR1 and CDR2: SGHAT, FQNNGV. The CDR3 sequence: CASSLGGTTARETQYF. CDR3 nucleotides: TGTGCCAGCAGCCTAGGGGGGACTACGGCCCGAGAGACCCAGTACTTC. The full variable domain, completed using reference TRBV11-2 and TRBJ2-5, is EAGVAQSPRYKIIEKRQSVAFWCNPISGHATLYWYQQILGQGPKLLIQFQNNGVVDDSQLPKDRFSAERLKGVDSTLKIQPAKLEDSAVYLCASSLGGTTARETQYFGPGTRLLVL.

This chain links TRBV13 with TRBJ2-3; D call uncertain. Between the trimmed V and J ends, which lost 1 base and 0 bases, there was a span of 8 bases. From germline, CDR1 is PRHDT and CDR2 FYEKMQ (reference sequence). The CDR3 loop spans 15 amino acids. CDR3 in amino acids: CASSLDWSSTDTQYF. The CDR3 DNA follows: TGTGCCAGCAGCTTAGACTGGAGTAGCACAGATACGCAGTATTTT.

The chain has TRBV13 and TRBJ2-1, with D possibly being TRBD1 or TRBD2 (5 bases each). Germline V gene sequence: CDR1 PRHDT, CDR2 FYEKMQ (reference sequence). Deletions cut 11 bases from V and 9 bases from J, with 17 bases between. The CDR3 extends over 12 amino acids. The CDR3 DNA sequence: TGTGCCGGACGAGAAGGGACGAGTGAGCAGTTCTTC. Its translation is CAGREGTSEQFF.

This clone was counted a few times. This rearrangement joins TRBV9 to TRBJ2-3; no definite D call. The CDR3 runs to 14 residues. Between the trimmed V and J ends, which lost 2 bases and 6 bases, there was a span of 13 bases. The germline V gene encodes CDR1 SGDLS and CDR2 YYNGEE. As DNA, the CDR3 is TGTGCCAGCAGCGTGAGTCCGCACCGGGATACGCAGTATTTT. Translation gives CASSVSPHRDTQYF.

The chain links TRBV7-9 to TRBJ2-5, with 8 bases lining up with TRBD1. CDR1 and CDR2 from the germline V gene are SEHNR and FQNEAQ (reference sequence). V lost 5 bases, J lost 5 bases, and 10 bases stayed unmatched. The length of the CDR3 is 15 residues. The CDR3 DNA follows: TGTGCCAGCAGCCCATACCCAGGGGGCCAGGAGACCCAGTACTTC. Protein sequence: CASSPYPGGQETQYF. Looking up the rest from reference TRBV7-9 and TRBJ2-5 gives the full variable domain: DTGVSQNPRHKITKRGQNVTFRCDPISEHNRLYWYRQTLGQGPEFLTYFQNEAQLEKSRLLSDRFSAERPKGSFSTLEIQRTEQGDSAMYLCASSPYPGGQETQYFGPGTRLLVL.